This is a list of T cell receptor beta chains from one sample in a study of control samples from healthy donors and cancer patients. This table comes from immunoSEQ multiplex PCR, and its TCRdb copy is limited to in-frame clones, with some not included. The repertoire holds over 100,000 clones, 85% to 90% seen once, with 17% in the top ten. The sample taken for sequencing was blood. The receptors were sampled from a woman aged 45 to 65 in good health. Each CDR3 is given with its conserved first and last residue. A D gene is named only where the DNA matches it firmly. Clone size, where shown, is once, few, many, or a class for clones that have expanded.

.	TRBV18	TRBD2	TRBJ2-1	TGTGCCAGCTCCGACGTGTTAGCGGGTGAGCAGTTCTTC	CASSDVLAGEQFF
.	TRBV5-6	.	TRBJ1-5	TGTGCCAGCAGCTTGGGAGCTTTCAGCCATCAGCCCCAGCATTTT	CASSLGAFSHQPQHF
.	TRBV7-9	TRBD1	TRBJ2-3	TGTGCCAGCAGCTTAGTTGGGACAGGGGCCCCAGATACGCAGTATTTT	CASSLVGTGAPDTQYF
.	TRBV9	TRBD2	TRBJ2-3	TGTGCCAGCAGCGTAGCTCCTAGCGGGGGCACAGATACGCAGTATTTT	CASSVAPSGGTDTQYF
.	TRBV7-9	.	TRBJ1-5	TGTGCCAGCAGTGAGGGGGGAAGGCAGCCCCAGCATTTT	CASSEGGRQPQHF
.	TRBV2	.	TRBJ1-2	TGTGCCACTTCTCCAGAGGGCTATAGCTATGGCTACACCTTC	CATSPEGYSYGYTF
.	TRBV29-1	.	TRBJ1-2	TGCAGCGTCGGGGGTCAGGCTGACGGCTACACCTTC	CSVGGQADGYTF
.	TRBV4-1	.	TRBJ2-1	TGCGCCAGCAGCCAAGGTATACAGAGCTCCTACAATGAGCAGTTCTTC	CASSQGIQSSYNEQFF
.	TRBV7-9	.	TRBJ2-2	TGTGCCCACCCAACGAACACCGGGGAGCTGTTTTTT	CAHPTNTGELFF
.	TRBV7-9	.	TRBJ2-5	TGTGCCAGCAGCTCCTTCCAGACCCAGTACTTC	CASSSFQTQYF
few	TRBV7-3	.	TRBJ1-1	TGTGCCAGCAGCTCTGGGGTGAACACTGAAGCTTTCTTT	CASSSGVNTEAFF
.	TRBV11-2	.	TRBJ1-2	TGTGCCAGCAGCTTAGGGGGAGCTAACTATGGCTACACCTTC	CASSLGGANYGYTF
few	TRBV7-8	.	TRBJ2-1	TGTGCCAGCAGCCACCGTTTCAATGAGCAGTTCTTC	CASSHRFNEQFF
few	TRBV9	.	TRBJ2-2	TGTGCCAGCAGCGTAGCCCCCCAGGGGTACACCGGGGAGCTGTTTTTT	CASSVAPQGYTGELFF
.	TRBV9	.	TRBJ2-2	TGTGCCAGCAGCGTATCAGCAGCGAACACCGGGGAGCTGTTTTTT	CASSVSAANTGELFF
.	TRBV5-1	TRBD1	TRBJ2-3	TGCGCCAGCACCCGGGCAGGGGGCGCAGATACGCAGTATTTT	CASTRAGGADTQYF
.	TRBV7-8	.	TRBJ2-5	TGTGCCAGCAGCCCAGGGGCGAGGGGCCAGTACTTC	CASSPGARGQYF
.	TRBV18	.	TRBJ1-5	TGTGCCAGCTCACCAGCAGGTTTGATCAGCAATCAGCCCCAGCATTTT	CASSPAGLISNQPQHF
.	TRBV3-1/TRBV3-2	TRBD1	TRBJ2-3	TGTGCCAGCAGTAGACAGGGGAATACGCAGTATTTT	CASSRQGNTQYF
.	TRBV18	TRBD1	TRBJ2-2	TGTGCCAGCTCACCGAAGGGGGCCACGAACACCGGGGAGCTGTTTTTT	CASSPKGATNTGELFF
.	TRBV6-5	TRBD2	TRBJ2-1	TGTGCCAGCAGTTCCAGACTAGCAGCCGATGAGCAGTTCTTC	CASSSRLAADEQFF
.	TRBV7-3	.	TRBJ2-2	TGTGCCAGCAGCTCCCAGGGTGGGGGACTGAAAACCGGGGAGCTGTTTTTT	CASSSQGGGLKTGELFF
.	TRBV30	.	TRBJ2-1	TGTGCCTGGTTCGCGGGCCTAAAGCAGTTCTTC	CAWFAGLKQFF
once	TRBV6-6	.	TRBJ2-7	TGTGCCACTACGAACTGGGACTTCTACGAGCAGTACTTC	CATTNWDFYEQYF
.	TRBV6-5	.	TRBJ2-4	TGTGCCAGCAAGACGGTGAATGACATTCAGTACTTC	CASKTVNDIQYF
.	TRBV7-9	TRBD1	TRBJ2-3	TGTGCCAGCAGCCCCCGGGACAGCCCCACAGATACGCAGTATTTT	CASSPRDSPTDTQYF
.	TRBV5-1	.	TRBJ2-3	TGCGCCAGCAGGTCAGAGTCCGGGACAGATACGCAGTATTTT	CASRSESGTDTQYF
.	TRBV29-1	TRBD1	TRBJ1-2	TGCAGCGGGAGGGACAGCGGCTATGGCTACACCTTC	CSGRDSGYGYTF
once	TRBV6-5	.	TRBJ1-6	TGTGCCAGCAAGATCACAGGGAATTCACCCCTCCACTTT	CASKITGNSPLHF
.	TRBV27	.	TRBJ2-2	TGTGCCAGCAACTCCTGGGCCGGGGAGCTGTTTTTT	CASNSWAGELFF
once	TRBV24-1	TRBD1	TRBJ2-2	TGTGCCACCAGTGATTTGGAAGGGACAGGGCGGACCGGGGAGCTGTTTTTT	CATSDLEGTGRTGELFF
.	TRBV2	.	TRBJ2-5	TGTGCCAGCATAAGTTCAGGTCAGAAAGAGACCCAGTACTTC	CASISSGQKETQYF
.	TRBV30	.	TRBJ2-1	TGTGCCTGGAGTAATGAGCAGTTCTTC	CAWSNEQFF
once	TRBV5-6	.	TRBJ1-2	TGTGCCAGCAGACCACTAGGGCCCGACGACTATGGCTACACCTTC	CASRPLGPDDYGYTF
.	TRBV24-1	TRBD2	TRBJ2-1	TGTGCCACCCGGGGGGGGTCCTACAATGAGCAGTTCTTC	CATRGGSYNEQFF
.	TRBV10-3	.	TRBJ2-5	TGTGCCATCAGGGGGTCCCTCCAAGAGACCCAGTACTTC	CAIRGSLQETQYF
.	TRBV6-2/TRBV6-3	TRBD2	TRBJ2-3	TGTGCCAGCAGCGGACTAGCGGGGGTTCCTAGCACAGATACGCAGTATTTT	CASSGLAGVPSTDTQYF
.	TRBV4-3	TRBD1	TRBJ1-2	TGCGCCAGCAGCCATAGTGACAGGGACGGCTACACCTTC	CASSHSDRDGYTF
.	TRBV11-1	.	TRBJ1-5	TGTGCCAGCAGCTTAAGTTCAAACAATCAGCCCCAGCATTTT	CASSLSSNNQPQHF
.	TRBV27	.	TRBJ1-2	TGTGCCACCTCGACAGCAGCTAACTATGGCTACACCTTC	CATSTAANYGYTF
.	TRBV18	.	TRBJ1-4	TGTGCCAGCTCACCACAGGCAGGCGAGTTTTATGAAAAACTGTTTTTT	CASSPQAGEFYEKLFF
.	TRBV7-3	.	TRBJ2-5	TGTGCCAGCAGCTCGGACGGGGAGACCCAGTACTTC	CASSSDGETQYF
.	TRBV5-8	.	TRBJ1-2	TGTGCCAGCAGCACCCCGGGCAGGGTTCTCTATGGCTACACCTTC	CASSTPGRVLYGYTF
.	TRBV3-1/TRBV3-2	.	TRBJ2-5	TGTGCCAGCAGCCAAAGGGCAGGGAGGGAGACCCAGTACTTC	CASSQRAGRETQYF
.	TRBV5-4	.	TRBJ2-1	TGTGCCAGCAGCTTGGGCCTCGGGGCAAGCTCCTACAATGAGCAGTTCTTC	CASSLGLGASSYNEQFF
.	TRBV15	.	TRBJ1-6	TGTGCCACCAGCGGCCCAACGGGGGAAATGAGTTCACCCCTCCACTTT	CATSGPTGEMSSPLHF
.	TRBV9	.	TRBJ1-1	TGTGCCAGCAGCGTAGAGACAGGAGGTAGGACTGAAGCTTTCTTT	CASSVETGGRTEAFF
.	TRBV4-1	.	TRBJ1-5	TGCGCCAGCAGCCGCGACGGGGGTCCCTATAGCAATCAGCCCCAGCATTTT	CASSRDGGPYSNQPQHF
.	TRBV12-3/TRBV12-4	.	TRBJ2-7	TGTGCCAGCGGGGACGGGCGCGGCGAGCAGTACTTC	CASGDGRGEQYF
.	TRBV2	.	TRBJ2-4	TGTGCCAGCAGGCGGGGGGACAGCCCCGACTTC	CASRRGDSPDF
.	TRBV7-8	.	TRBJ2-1	TGTGCCAGCAGCGCAGAGGTTCGAGGGATTTCCTACAATGAGCAGTTCTTC	CASSAEVRGISYNEQFF
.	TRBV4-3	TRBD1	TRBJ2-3	TGCGCCAGCAGTAAATCTCCGGGACAGGGGTCGAGCACAGATACGCAGTATTTT	CASSKSPGQGSSTDTQYF
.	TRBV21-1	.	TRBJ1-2	TGTGCCAGCAGCAAAGCCAGTAGTGGCTACACCTTC	CASSKASSGYTF
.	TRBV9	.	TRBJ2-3	TGTGCCAGCAGCGTAGTTTCGGTGGGTGCAGATACGCAGTATTTT	CASSVVSVGADTQYF
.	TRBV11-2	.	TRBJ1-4	TGTGCCAGCAGCTTAGGTCGGCGGGGGTCACAACTGTTTTTT	CASSLGRRGSQLFF